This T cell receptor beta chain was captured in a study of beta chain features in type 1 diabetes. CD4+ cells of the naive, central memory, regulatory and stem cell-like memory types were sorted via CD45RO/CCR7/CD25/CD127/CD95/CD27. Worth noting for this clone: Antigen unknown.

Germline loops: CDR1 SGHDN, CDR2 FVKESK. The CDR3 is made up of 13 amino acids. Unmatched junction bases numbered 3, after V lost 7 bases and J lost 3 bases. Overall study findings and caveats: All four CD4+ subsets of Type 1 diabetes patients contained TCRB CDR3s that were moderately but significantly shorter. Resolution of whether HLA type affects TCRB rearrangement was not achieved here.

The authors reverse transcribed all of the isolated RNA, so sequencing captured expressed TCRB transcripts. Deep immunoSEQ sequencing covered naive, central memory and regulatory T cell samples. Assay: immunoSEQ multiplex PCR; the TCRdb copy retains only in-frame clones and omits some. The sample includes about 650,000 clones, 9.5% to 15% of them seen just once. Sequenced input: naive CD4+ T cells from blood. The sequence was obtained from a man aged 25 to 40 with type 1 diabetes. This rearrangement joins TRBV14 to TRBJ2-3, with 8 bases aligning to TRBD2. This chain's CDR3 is CASTLAGTDTQYF. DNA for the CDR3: TGTGCCAGCACCCTAGCGGGTACAGATACGCAGTATTTT.